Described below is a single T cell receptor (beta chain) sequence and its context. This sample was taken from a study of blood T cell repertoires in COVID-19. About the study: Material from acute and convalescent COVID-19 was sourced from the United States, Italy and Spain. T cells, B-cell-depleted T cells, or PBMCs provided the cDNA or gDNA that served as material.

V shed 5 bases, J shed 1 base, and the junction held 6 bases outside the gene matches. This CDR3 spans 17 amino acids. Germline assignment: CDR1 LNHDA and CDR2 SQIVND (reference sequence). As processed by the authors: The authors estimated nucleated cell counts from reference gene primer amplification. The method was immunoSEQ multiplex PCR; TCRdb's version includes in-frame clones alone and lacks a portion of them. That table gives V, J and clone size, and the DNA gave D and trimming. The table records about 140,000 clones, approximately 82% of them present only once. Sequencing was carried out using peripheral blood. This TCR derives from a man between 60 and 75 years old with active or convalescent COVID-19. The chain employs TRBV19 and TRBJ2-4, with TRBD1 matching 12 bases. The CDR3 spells CASSLGQGAMAKNIQYF. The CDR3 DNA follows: TGTGCCAGTAGTTTGGGACAGGGGGCTATGGCCAAAAACATTCAGTACTTC.